This T cell receptor (beta chain) is drawn from a study of Graves' ophthalmopathy and Graves' hyperthyroidism. This clonotype occurred a few times. Investigators amplified TCR beta CDR3 regions from RNA transcripts. RT-PCR was first run with HTBI primers, then multiplex PCR in a second round. A single record per CDR3 protein comes from TCRdb applying MiXCR to the multiplex PCR reads. Here the sample spans around 670,000 distinct CDR3 sequences, roughly 40% being singletons. The authors used Ficoll-Paque density gradient centrifugation to separate PBMCs. The input was approximately 9.3 ml of fresh peripheral blood. V dropped 5 bases and J dropped 8 bases, with 14 bases sitting between them. This CDR3 spans 13 amino acids. Germline V lookup: CDR1 SEHNR, CDR2 FQNEAQ (reference sequence).

The sequence was obtained from an adult man with Graves' ophthalmopathy. V gene TRBV7-9 combines with J gene TRBJ2-3; D unclear. The specimen sequenced was peripheral blood. DNA of the CDR3: TGTGCCAGCAGCCCTAGTGGGTCGGGTACGCAGTATTTT. It codes for CASSPSGSGTQYF.